One TCR beta chain is described in this entry. This sample stems from a study of control samples from healthy donors and cancer patients. The germline V gene has CDR1 SGHRS and CDR2 YFSETQ. V was trimmed by 1 base and J by 1 base, leaving 11 bases between them. This CDR3 contains 15 residues. This table comes from immunoSEQ multiplex PCR, and its TCRdb copy is limited to in-frame clones, with some not included. The sample has 95,000 to 150,000 clones, 70% to 90% seen once. Source material: blood. The chain recombines TRBV5-1 with TRBJ1-1; no definite D call. This TCR derives from a man aged 50 to 60 in good health. CDR3 amino acids: CASSLYDRQNTEAFF. CDR3 nucleotides: TGCGCCAGCAGCTTGTACGATCGGCAGAACACTGAAGCTTTCTTT.